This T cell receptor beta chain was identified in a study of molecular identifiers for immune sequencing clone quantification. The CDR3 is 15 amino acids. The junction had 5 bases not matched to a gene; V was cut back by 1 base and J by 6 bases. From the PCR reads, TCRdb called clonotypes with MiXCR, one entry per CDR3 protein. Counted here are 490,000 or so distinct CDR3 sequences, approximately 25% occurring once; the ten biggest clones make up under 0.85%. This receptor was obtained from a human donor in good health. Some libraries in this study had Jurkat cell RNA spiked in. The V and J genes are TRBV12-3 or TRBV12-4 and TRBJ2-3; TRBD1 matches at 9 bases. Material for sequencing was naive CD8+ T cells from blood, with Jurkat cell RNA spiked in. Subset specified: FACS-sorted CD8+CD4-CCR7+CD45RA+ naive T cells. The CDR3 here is CASSLETGGRDTQYF. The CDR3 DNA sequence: TGTGCCAGCAGTTTAGAGACAGGGGGTAGGGATACGCAGTATTTT.